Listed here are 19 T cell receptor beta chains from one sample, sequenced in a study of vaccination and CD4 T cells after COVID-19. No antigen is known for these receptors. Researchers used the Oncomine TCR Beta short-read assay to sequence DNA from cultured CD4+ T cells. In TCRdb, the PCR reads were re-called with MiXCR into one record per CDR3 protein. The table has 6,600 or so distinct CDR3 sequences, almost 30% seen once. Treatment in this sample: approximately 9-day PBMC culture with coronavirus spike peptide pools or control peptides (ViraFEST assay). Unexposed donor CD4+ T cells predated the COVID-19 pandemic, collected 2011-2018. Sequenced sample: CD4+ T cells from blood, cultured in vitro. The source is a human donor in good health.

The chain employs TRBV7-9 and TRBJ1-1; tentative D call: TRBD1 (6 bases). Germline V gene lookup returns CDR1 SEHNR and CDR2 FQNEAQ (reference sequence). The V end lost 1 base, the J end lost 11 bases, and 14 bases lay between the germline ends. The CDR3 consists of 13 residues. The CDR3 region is CASSLEDSPPAFF. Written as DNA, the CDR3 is TGTGCCAGCAGCTTAGAGGACAGCCCGCCTGCTTTCTTT. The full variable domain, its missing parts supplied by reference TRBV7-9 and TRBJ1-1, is DTGVSQNPRHKITKRGQNVTFRCDPISEHNRLYWYRQTLGQGPEFLTYFQNEAQLEKSRLLSDRFSAERPKGSFSTLEIQRTEQGDSAMYLCASSLEDSPPAFFGQGTRLTVV.

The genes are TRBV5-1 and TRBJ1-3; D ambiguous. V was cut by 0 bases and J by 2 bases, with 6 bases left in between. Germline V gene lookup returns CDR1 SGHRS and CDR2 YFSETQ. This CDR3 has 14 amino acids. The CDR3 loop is CASSLDRTGNTIYF. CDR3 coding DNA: TGCGCCAGCAGCTTGGACAGAACTGGAAACACCATATATTTT. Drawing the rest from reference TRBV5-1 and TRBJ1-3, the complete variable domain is KAGVTQTPRYLIKTRGQQVTLSCSPISGHRSVSWYQQTPGQGLQFLFEYFSETQRNKGNFPGRFSGRQFSNSRSEMNVSTLELGDSALYLCASSLDRTGNTIYFGEGSWLTVV.

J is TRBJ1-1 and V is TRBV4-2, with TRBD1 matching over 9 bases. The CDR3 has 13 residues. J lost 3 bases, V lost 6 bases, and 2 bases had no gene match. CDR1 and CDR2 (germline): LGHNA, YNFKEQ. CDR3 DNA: TGTGCCAGCAGGAGACAGGGGGACACTGAAGCTTTCTTT. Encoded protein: CASRRQGDTEAFF.

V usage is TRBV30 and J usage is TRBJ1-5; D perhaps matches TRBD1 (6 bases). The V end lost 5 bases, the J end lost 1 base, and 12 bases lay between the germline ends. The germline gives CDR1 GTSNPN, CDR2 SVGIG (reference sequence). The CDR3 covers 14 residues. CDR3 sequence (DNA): TGTGCCTGGTCGGGACAATTCAGCAATCAGCCCCAGCATTTT. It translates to CAWSGQFSNQPQHF.

The CDR3 DNA follows: TGTGCCAGCAGCCGTGATAGAAATAGCGGAGATACGCAGTATTTT. Translating it yields CASSRDRNSGDTQYF. This rearrangement joins TRBV6-1 to TRBJ2-3; the D gene is possibly TRBD2 (6 bases). Germline CDR1 MNHNS, CDR2 SASEGT. V dropped 6 bases and J dropped 5 bases, with 18 bases sitting between them. The CDR3 length is 15 residues.

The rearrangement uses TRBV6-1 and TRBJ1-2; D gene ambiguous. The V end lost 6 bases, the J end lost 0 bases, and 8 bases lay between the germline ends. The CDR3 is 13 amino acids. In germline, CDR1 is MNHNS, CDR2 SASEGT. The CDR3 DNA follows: TGTGCCAGCAGCCTAACAGCTAACTATGGCTACACCTTC. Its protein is CASSLTANYGYTF.

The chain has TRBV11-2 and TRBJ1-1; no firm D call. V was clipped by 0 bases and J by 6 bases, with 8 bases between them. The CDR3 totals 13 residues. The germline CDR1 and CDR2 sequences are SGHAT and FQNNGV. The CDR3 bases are TGTGCCAGCAGCTTAGATATAACAGCTGAAGCTTTCTTT. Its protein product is CASSLDITAEAFF.

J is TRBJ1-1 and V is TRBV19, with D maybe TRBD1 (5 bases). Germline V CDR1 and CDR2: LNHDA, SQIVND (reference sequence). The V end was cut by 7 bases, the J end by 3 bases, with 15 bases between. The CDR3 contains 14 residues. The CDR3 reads CASTLRGGYTEAFF. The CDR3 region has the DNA TGTGCCAGTACCCTAAGGGGCGGTTACACTGAAGCTTTCTTT.

CDR3 DNA sequence: TGTGCCAGCAGGCTACAGGGAACTTATAATTCACCCCTCCACTTT. Translating gives CASRLQGTYNSPLHF. This chain links TRBV12-3 or TRBV12-4 with TRBJ1-6; TRBD1 is a possible D gene (6 bases). The CDR3 has 15 amino acids. V gave up 6 bases and J gave up 4 bases, with 13 bases separating them.

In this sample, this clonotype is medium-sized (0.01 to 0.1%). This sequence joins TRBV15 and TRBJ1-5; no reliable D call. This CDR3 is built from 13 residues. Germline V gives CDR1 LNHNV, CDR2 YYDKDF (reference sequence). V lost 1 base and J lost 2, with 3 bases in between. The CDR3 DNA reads TGTGCCACCAGCAGAGTCGGCAATCAGCCCCAGCATTTT. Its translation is CATSRVGNQPQHF.

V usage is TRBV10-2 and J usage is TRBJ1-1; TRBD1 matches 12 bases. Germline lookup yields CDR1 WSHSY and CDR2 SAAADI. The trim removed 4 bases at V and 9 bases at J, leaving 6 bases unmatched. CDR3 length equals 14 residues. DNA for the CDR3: TGCGCCAGCAGTGGAGGGACAGGGGGCACCAAAGCTTTCTTT. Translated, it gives CASSGGTGGTKAFF.

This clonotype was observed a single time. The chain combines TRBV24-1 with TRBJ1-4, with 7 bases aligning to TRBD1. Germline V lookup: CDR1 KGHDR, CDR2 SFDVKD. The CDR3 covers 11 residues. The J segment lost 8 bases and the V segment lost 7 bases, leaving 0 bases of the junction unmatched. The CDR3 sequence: CATRDREKLFF. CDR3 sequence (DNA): TGTGCCACCAGGGACAGGGAAAAACTGTTTTTT.

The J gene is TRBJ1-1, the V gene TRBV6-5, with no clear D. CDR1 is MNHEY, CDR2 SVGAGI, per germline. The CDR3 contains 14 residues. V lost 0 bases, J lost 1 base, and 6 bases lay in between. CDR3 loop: CASSYSWGNTEAFF. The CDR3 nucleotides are TGTGCCAGCAGTTACTCTTGGGGGAACACTGAAGCTTTCTTT.

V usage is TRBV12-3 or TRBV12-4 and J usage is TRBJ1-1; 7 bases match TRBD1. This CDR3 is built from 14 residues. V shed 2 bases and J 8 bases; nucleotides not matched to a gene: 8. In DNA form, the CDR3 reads TGTGCCAGCAGTTTATTCTACAGGGGCGACGAAGCTTTCTTT. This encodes CASSLFYRGDEAFF.

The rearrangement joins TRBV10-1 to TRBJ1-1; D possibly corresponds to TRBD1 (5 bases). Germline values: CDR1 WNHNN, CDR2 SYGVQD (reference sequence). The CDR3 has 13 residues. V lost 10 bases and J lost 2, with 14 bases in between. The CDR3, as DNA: TGCGCCACCCGAGAGGGACCCAACACTGAAGCTTTCTTT. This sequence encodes CATREGPNTEAFF.

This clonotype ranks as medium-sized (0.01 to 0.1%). The CDR3 region has the DNA TGTGCCAGCAGCTTCACAGGGGGCGGCTACACCTTC. This codes for CASSFTGGGYTF. The rearrangement uses TRBV7-2 and TRBJ1-2; 9 nucleotides agree with TRBD1. CDR3 size: 12 residues. Germline CDR1 is SGHTA and CDR2 is FQGNSA. The J segment lost 8 bases and the V segment lost 3 bases, leaving 1 base of the junction unmatched. Full variable domain (outside the CDR3, taken from reference TRBV7-2 and TRBJ1-2): GAGVSQSPSNKVTEKGKDVELRCDPISGHTALYWYRQSLGQGLEFLIYFQGNSAPDKSGLPSDRFSAERTGGSVSTLTIQRTQQEDSAVYLCASSFTGGGYTFGSGTRLTVV.

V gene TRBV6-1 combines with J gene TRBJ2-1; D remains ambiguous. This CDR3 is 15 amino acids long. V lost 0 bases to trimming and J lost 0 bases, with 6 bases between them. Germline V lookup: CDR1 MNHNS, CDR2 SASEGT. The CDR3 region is CASSEAGFSYNEQFF. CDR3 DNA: TGTGCCAGCAGTGAAGCGGGGTTCTCCTACAATGAGCAGTTCTTC.

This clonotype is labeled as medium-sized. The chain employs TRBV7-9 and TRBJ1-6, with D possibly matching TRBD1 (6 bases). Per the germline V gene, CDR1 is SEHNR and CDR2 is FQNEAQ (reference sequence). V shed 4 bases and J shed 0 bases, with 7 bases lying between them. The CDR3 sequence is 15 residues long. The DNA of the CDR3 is TGTGCCAGCAGCTCAGGGGTCTCCTATAATTCACCCCTCCACTTT. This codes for CASSSGVSYNSPLHF. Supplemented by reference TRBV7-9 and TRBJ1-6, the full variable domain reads DTGVSQNPRHKITKRGQNVTFRCDPISEHNRLYWYRQTLGQGPEFLTYFQNEAQLEKSRLLSDRFSAERPKGSFSTLEIQRTEQGDSAMYLCASSSGVSYNSPLHFGNGTRLTVT.

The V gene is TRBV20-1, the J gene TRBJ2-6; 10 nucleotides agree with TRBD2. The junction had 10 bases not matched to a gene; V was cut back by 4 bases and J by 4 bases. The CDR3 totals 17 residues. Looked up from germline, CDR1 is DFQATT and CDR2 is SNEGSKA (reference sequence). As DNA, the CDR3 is TGCAGTGCTACCAGGACTAGCGGCTCTGGCGGGGCCAACGTCCTGACTTTC. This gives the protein CSATRTSGSGGANVLTF.